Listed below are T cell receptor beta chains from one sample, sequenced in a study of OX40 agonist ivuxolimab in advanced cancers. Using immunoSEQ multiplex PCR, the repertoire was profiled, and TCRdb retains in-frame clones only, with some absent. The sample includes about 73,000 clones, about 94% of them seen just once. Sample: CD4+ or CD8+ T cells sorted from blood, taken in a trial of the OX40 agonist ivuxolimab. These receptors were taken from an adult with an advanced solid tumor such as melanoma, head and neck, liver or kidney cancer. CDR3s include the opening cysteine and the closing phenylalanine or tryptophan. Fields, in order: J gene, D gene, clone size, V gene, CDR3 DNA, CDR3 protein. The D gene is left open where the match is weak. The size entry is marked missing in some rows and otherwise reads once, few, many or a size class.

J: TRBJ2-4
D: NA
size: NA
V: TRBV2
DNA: TGTGCCAGCAGTAGGGGCCCCGGCGACATTCAGTACTTC
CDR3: CASSRGPGDIQYF

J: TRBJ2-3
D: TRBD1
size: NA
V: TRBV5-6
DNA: TGTGCCAGCAGCTTGGTAGGACAGGGGGGCGGTACGCAGTATTTT
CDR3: CASSLVGQGGGTQYF

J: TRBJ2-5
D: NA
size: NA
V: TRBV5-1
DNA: TGCGCCAGCAGCTTTACCCGGACAGACAGCCAAGAGACCCAGTACTTC
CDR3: CASSFTRTDSQETQYF

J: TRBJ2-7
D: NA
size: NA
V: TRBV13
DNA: TGTGCCAGCAGCCCGCCCTTGAGTAGTGTAGAGCAGTACTTC
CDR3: CASSPPLSSVEQYF

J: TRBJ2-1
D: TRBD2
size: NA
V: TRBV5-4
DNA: TGTGCCAGCAGCTTGACTAGCGCTTCCTACAATGAGCAGTTCTTC
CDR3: CASSLTSASYNEQFF

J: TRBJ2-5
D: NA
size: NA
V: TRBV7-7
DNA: TGTGCCAGCAGCCCCCGGACGGGGGTTGGGGAGACCCAGTACTTC
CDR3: CASSPRTGVGETQYF

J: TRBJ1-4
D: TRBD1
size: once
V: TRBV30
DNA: TGTGCCTGGAGTGGACAGGGGTTCGAAAAACTGTTTTTT
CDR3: CAWSGQGFEKLFF

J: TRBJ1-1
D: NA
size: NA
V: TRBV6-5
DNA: TGTGCCAGCAGTTACTCGGCGGCTCTGAACACTGAAGCTTTCTTT
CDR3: CASSYSAALNTEAFF

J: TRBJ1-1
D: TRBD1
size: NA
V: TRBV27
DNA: TGTGCCAGCAGTTTCCTCGCCCGGGGACAGGGGACCATTGAAGCTTTCTTT
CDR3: CASSFLARGQGTIEAFF

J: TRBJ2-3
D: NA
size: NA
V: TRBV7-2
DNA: TGTGCCAGCAGCTTAGACTACATAGCGCACGGAGATACGCAGTATTTT
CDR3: CASSLDYIAHGDTQYF

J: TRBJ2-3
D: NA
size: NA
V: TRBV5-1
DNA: TGCGCCAGCAGCTTCGAGGGAGCCACAGATACGCAGTATTTT
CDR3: CASSFEGATDTQYF

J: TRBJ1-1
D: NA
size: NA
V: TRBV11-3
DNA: TGTGCCAGCAGCTTAAAGGGGAACACTGAAGCTTTCTTT
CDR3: CASSLKGNTEAFF

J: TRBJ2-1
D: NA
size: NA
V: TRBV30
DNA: TGTGCCTGGAGTGTAGGAACCACGTCTTACAATGAGCAGTTCTTC
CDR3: CAWSVGTTSYNEQFF

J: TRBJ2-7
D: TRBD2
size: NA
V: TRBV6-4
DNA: TGTGCCAGCAGTGTGTTAGCGGGATCCCTCTACGAGCAGTACTTC
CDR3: CASSVLAGSLYEQYF

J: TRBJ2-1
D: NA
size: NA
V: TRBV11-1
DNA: TGTGCCAGCAGCCACTGGAGGACTAACAATGAGCAGTTCTTC
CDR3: CASSHWRTNNEQFF

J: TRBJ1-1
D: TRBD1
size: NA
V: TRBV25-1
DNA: TGTGCCAGCAGGACAGGGCCGAACACTGAAGCTTTCTTT
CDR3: CASRTGPNTEAFF

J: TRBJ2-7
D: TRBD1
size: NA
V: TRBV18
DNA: TGTGCCAGCTCGCTTGGACAGGGGGCTTCCTACGAGCAGTACTTC
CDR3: CASSLGQGASYEQYF

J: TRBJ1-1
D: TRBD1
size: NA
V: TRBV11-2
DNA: TGTGCCAGCAGCTTTAACAGGGGTAGGGTCACTGAAGCTTTCTTT
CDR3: CASSFNRGRVTEAFF

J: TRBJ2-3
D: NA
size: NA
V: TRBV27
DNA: TGTGCCAGCCGGGACACCTCCAGGGATACGCAGTATTTT
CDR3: CASRDTSRDTQYF

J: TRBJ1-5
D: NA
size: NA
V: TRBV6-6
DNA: TGTGCCAGCAGTTACTCGGAGACAGGAGGCAATCAGCCCCAGCATTTT
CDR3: CASSYSETGGNQPQHF

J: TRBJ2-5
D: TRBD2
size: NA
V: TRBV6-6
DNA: TGTGCCAGCAGTTACCCGCGGGGACTAGCGGAAGAGACCCAGTACTTC
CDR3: CASSYPRGLAEETQYF

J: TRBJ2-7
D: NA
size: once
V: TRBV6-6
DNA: TGTGCCAGCAGTTACCAAGAAGGCCACGAGCAGTACTTC
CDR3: CASSYQEGHEQYF

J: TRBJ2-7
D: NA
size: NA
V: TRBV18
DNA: TGTGCCAGCTCACCAGGCGGGGACGAGCAGTACTTC
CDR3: CASSPGGDEQYF

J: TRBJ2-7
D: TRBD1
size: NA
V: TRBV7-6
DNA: TGTGCCAGCAGCTCCTCGAGGGGGCACTACGAGCAGTACTTC
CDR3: CASSSSRGHYEQYF

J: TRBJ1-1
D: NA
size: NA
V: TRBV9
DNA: TGTGCCAGCAGCGTAGGTTCCGGACAGCTATCTGAAGCTTTCTTT
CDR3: CASSVGSGQLSEAFF

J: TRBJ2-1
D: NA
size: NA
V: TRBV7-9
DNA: TGTGCCAGCACCAGAGGGACTCCCAATGAGCAGTTCTTC
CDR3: CASTRGTPNEQFF

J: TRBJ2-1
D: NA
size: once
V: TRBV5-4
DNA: TGTGCCAGCACCTTCTCGGTAAGCGGGCCCAACAATGAGCAGTTCTTC
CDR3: CASTFSVSGPNNEQFF

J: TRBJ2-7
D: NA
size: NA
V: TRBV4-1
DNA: TGCGCCAGCAGTCACGGACGGACGGCCCTCTACGAGCAGTACTTC
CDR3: CASSHGRTALYEQYF

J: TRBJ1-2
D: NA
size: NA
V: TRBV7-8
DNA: TGTGCCAGCAGCAATCTTACTACCTATGGCTACACCTTC
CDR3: CASSNLTTYGYTF

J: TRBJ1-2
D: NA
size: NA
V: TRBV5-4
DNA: TGTGCCAGCACCCCTGGGGGCCAGAACTATGGCTACACCTTC
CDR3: CASTPGGQNYGYTF

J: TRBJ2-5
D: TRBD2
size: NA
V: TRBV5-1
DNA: TGCGCCAGCACCGGAGCGGGAATGGGGCTAAGGACCCAGTACTTC
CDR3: CASTGAGMGLRTQYF

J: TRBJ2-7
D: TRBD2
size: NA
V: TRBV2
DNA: TGTGCCAGCAGTGAAGGACTAGCGGGAGTGGCCGAGCAGTACTTC
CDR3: CASSEGLAGVAEQYF

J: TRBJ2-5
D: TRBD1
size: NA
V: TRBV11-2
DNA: TGTGCCAGCAGACGTTGGGGACAGGGCCAAGAGACCCAGTACTTC
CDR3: CASRRWGQGQETQYF

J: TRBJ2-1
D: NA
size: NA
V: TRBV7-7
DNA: TGTGCCAGCAGCTTAGCGGTCCAGGGGGAGCAGTTCTTC
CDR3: CASSLAVQGEQFF

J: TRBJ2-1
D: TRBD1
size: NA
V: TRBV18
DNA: TGTGCCAGCTCACCGAGACAGGGGTTGGATGAGCAGTTCTTC
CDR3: CASSPRQGLDEQFF

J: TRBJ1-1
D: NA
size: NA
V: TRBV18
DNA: TGTGCCAGCTCACTAACAGGGTCGGACACTGAAGCTTTCTTT
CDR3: CASSLTGSDTEAFF

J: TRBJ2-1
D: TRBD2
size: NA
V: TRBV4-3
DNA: TGCGCCAGCAGCCAAGAGTGGGGACTAGCGGGCAATGAGCAGTTCTTC
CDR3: CASSQEWGLAGNEQFF

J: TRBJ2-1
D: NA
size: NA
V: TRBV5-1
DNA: TGCGCCAGCAGCCTACGTTTTGAGCAGTTCTTC
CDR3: CASSLRFEQFF

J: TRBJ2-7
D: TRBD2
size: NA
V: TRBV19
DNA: TGTGCCAGTAGTATAGGTCTGGGCGGGGGCGAGCAGTACTTC
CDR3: CASSIGLGGGEQYF

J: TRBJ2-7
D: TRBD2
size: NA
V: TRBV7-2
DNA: TGTGCCAGCAGCTCTACTAGCGGACCTTCCTACGAGCAGTACTTC
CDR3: CASSSTSGPSYEQYF

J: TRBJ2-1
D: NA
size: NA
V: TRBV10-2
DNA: TGCGCCAGCGAGCCGGGACACTTTAGCTCCTACAATGAGCAGTTCTTC
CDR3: CASEPGHFSSYNEQFF

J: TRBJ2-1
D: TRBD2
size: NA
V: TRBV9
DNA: TGTGCCAGCAGCGTAGGCACTAGCGGGATGGTGTCCTACAATGAGCAGTTCTTC
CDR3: CASSVGTSGMVSYNEQFF

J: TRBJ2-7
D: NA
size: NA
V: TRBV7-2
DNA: TGTGCCAGCAGCTATGTAGGCGGGGCCATCTACGAGCAGTACTTC
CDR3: CASSYVGGAIYEQYF

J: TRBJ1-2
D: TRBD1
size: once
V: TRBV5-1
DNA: TGCGCCAGCAGCTTCCTCTCGGGACAGGGGGCGGATGGCTACACCTTC
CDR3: CASSFLSGQGADGYTF

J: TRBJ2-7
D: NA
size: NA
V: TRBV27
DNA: TGTGCCAGCAGAGCCAATTACGGGTTCTTCTCCTACGAGCAGTACTTC
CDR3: CASRANYGFFSYEQYF

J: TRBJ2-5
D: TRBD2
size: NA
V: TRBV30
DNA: TGTGCCTGGAGTCCTTGGGACTACTCCCAAGAGACCCAGTACTTC
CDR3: CAWSPWDYSQETQYF

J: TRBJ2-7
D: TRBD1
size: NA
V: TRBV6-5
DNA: TGTGCCAGCAGTTACTCGGGACAGGGGGCCTACGAGCAGTACTTC
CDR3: CASSYSGQGAYEQYF

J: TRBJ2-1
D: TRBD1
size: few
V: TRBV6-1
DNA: TGTGCCAGTGCCGGGACAGGGCACGAGCAGTTCTTC
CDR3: CASAGTGHEQFF

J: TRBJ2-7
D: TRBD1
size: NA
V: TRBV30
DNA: TGTGCCTGGAGCAGGGGGCTTGAGCAGTACTTC
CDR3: CAWSRGLEQYF

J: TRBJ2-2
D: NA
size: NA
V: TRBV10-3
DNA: TGTGCCATCAGTGAGTCGATACAGAACACCGGGGAGCTGTTTTTT
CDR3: CAISESIQNTGELFF

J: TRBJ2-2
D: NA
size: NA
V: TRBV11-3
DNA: TGTGCCAGCAGCTCGGAGGCCGGGGAGCTGTTTTTT
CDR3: CASSSEAGELFF

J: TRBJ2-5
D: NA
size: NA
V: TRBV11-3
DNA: TGTGCCAGCAGCTTAGGGGACTCGACCCAAGAGACCCAGTACTTC
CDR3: CASSLGDSTQETQYF

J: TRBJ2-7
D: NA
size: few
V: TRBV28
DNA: TGTGCCAGCGGTACCTTTAGGGAGCAGTACTTC
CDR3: CASGTFREQYF

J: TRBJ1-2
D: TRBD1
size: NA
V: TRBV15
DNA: TGTGCCACCAGCAGGCCCGGGACAGAAGCTAACTATGGCTACACCTTC
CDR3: CATSRPGTEANYGYTF

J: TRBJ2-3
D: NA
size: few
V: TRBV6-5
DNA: TGTGCCAGCAGCAACGAAGGCACAGATACGCAGTATTTT
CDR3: CASSNEGTDTQYF

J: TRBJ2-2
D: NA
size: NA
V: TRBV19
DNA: TGTGCCAGCACTCCCATGGGGATCGGGGAGCTGTTTTTT
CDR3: CASTPMGIGELFF

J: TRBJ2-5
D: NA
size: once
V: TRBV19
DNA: TGTGCCAGTAGCACAGGGCTCCAAGAGACCCAGTACTTC
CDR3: CASSTGLQETQYF

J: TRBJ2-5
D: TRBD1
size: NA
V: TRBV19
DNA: TGTGCCAGTAGTTTAGGACAGGCCCAAGAGACCCAGTACTTC
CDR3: CASSLGQAQETQYF

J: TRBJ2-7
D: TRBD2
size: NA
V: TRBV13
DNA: TGTGCCAGCAGCTTAGATATTAGCGGGTTCTACGAGCAGTACTTC
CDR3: CASSLDISGFYEQYF